One and the same sample provided the 9 T cell receptor beta chains below, sequenced in a study of identical twins. TCRdb re-called the 5' RACE reads through MiXCR, storing one row per CDR3 protein. Of over 500,000 distinct CDR3 sequences in the sample, roughly 21% were seen once. These data were also reused for a study on T cells expressing NK-cell markers.

Material: CD4+ T cells sorted from blood. These receptor sequences come from a young woman in good health.

The CDR3 region is CASSPRQGSTEAFF. CDR3 nucleotides: TGTGCCAGCAGTCCACGACAGGGGTCCACTGAAGCTTTCTTT. The rearrangement joins TRBV27 to TRBJ1-1; 8 bases align to TRBD1. The CDR3 has 14 amino acids. CDR1 and CDR2 (germline): MNHEY, SMNVEV (reference sequence). Trimming removed 5 bases from V and 4 bases from J; junction bases left unmatched: 6.

In this sample, this clonotype turned up a few times. The chain links TRBV10-3 to TRBJ2-2, with 11 bases that match TRBD1. J lost 6 bases, V lost 2 bases, and 11 bases had no gene match. Germline assignment: CDR1 ENHRY and CDR2 SYGVKD. CDR3 length: 18 residues. The CDR3 coding sequence is TGTGCCATCAGTGAGATAAGACCGGGACAGGGGGTCGCCGGGGAGCTGTTTTTT. Its translation is CAISEIRPGQGVAGELFF.

This clonotype was detected many times. V usage is TRBV20-1 and J usage is TRBJ1-5; 7 positions agree with TRBD1. CDR1 and CDR2 from the germline V gene are DFQATT and SNEGSKA (reference sequence). With 6 bases clipped from V and 6 bases from J, the junction kept 11 bases outside the gene matches. This CDR3 is 14 amino acids long. The CDR3 protein is CSAEGGGSGQPQHF. The CDR3 DNA reads TGCAGTGCCGAAGGGGGCGGGAGTGGTCAGCCCCAGCATTTT.

This clonotype has only a few counts. The rearrangement links TRBV11-1 to TRBJ2-2; D gene uncertain. V was trimmed by 5 bases and J by 2 bases, leaving 21 bases between them. CDR1 is SGHAT, CDR2 FQDESV, per germline (reference sequence). This CDR3 has 18 amino acids. CDR3 coding DNA: TGTGCCAGCAGCCCTAGAGCTGGTGCCGCATTTAACACCGGGGAGCTGTTTTTT. Protein product: CASSPRAGAAFNTGELFF.

This clonotype has ten or more counts. V usage is TRBV29-1 and J usage is TRBJ2-2; D is uncertain. Trimming stripped 8 bases from V and 2 bases from J, with 9 bases between. Germline V CDR1 and CDR2: SQVTM, ANQGSEA. This CDR3 region has 12 residues. The CDR3: CSSTANTGELFF. CDR3 nucleotide sequence: TGCAGCTCCACAGCCAACACCGGGGAGCTGTTTTTT.

This clonotype was detected ten times or more. The chain combines TRBV10-2 with TRBJ2-5; D is possibly TRBD1 (6 bases). This CDR3 comprises 14 residues. Germline lookup yields CDR1 WSHSY and CDR2 SAAADI. Trimming took 6 bases from V and 5 from J, leaving 16 bases between them. The DNA for the CDR3 is TGCGCCAGCAGGGGGGCTAGGTTGTTTGAGACCCAGTACTTC. It specifies CASRGARLFETQYF.

The CDR3, as DNA: TGTGCCAGCAGTTACTCGCCAGCGGGGGCCCAAGAGACCCAGTACTTC. Its protein product is CASSYSPAGAQETQYF. This chain connects TRBV6-5 to TRBJ2-5, with TRBD2 identical over 8 bases. CDR1 is MNHEY, CDR2 SVGAGI, per germline. The V and J ends lost 0 bases and 1 base, in that order; junction bases with no gene match: 4. CDR3 length: 16 residues.

J is TRBJ1-1 and V is TRBV13; 9 bases map to TRBD1. The CDR3 runs 15 residues. The germline V gene encodes CDR1 PRHDT and CDR2 FYEKMQ (reference sequence). V shed 4 bases, J shed 3 bases, and the junction held 6 bases outside the gene matches. The CDR3 sequence: CASSSPRDRDTEAFF. In nucleotides, the CDR3 is TGTGCCAGCAGCTCCCCCCGGGACAGGGACACTGAAGCTTTCTTT. Using reference TRBV13 and TRBJ1-1 for the parts outside the CDR3, the full variable domain is AAGVIQSPRHLIKEKRETATLKCYPIPRHDTVYWYQQGPGQDPQFLISFYEKMQSDKGSIPDRFSAQQFSDYHSELNMSSLELGDSALYFCASSSPRDRDTEAFFGQGTRLTVV.

This clonotype was seen only a few times. This rearrangement joins TRBV5-1 to TRBJ2-7, with 7 bases that match TRBD1. V lost 5 bases to trimming and J lost 4 bases; unmatched junction nucleotides: 15. Germline V gives CDR1 SGHRS, CDR2 YFSETQ. CDR3 length equals 16 residues. CDR3 in DNA: TGCGCCAGCAGTCCCGGGACAGAATCACCTTGGTACGAGCAGTACTTC. It specifies CASSPGTESPWYEQYF.